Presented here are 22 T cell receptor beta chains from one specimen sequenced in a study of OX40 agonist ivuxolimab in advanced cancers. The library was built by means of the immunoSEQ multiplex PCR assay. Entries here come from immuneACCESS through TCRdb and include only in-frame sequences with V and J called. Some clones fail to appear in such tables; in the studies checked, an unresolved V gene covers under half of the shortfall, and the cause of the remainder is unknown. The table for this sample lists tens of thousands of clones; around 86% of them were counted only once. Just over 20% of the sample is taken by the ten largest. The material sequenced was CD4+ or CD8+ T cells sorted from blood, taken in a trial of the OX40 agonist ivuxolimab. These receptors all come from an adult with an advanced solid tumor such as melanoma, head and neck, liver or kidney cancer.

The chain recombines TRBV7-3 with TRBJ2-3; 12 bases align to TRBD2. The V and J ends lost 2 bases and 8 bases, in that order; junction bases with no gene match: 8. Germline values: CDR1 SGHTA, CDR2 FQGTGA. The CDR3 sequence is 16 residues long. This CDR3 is CASSLWLAGGPGTQYF. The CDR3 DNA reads TGTGCCAGCAGCTTATGGCTAGCGGGGGGGCCCGGTACGCAGTATTTT.

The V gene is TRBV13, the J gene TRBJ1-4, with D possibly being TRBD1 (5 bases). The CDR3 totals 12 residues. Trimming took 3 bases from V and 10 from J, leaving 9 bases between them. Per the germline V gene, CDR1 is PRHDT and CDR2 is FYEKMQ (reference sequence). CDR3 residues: CASSLGGAKLFF. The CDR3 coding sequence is TGTGCCAGCAGCTTGGGAGGGGCAAAACTGTTTTTT.

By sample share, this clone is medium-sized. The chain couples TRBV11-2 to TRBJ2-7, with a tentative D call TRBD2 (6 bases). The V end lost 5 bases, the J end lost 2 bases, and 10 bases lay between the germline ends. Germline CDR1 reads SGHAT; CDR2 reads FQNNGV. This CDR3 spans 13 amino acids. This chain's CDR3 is CASSLGGTYEQYF. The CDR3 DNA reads TGTGCCAGCAGCCTCGGGGGAACCTACGAGCAGTACTTC.

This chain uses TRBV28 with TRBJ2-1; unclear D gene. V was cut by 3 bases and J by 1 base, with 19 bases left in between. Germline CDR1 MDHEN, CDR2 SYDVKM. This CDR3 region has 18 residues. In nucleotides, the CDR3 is TGTGCCAGCAGTTTTCCCAGACTCGTACGGGTTTCCTACAATGAGCAGTTCTTC. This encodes CASSFPRLVRVSYNEQFF.

The CDR3 DNA reads as TGCGCCAGCAGCCAAGAAGACCCCTTGCGGTACAATGAGCAGTTCTTC. Its protein product is CASSQEDPLRYNEQFF. The gene calls are TRBV4-1 and TRBJ2-1; D call uncertain. Germline CDR1 and CDR2: MGHRA and YSYEKL. V lost 0 bases and J 4 bases, leaving 13 bases between the germline ends. CDR3 size: 16 residues.

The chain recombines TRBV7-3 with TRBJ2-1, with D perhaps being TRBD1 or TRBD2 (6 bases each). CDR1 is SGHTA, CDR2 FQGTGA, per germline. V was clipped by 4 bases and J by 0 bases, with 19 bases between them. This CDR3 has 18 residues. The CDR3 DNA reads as TGTGCCAGCAGCTACCTCGGGCCGGGGGCAAGCTCCTACAATGAGCAGTTCTTC. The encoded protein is CASSYLGPGASSYNEQFF.

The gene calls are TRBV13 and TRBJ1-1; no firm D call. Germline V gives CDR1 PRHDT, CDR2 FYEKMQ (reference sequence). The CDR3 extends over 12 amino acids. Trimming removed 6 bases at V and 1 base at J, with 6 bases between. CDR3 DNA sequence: TGTGCCAGCAGTCCCTGGAACACTGAAGCTTTCTTT. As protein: CASSPWNTEAFF.

The CDR3 bases are TGTGCCAGCAGCCGGTGGACGGGGGGGGAGGAGACCCAGTACTTC. It yields the protein CASSRWTGGEETQYF. The rearrangement links TRBV11-2 to TRBJ2-5; 8 bases map to TRBD2. After removal of 5 bases from V and 5 bases from J, the junction contained 10 bases not matched to a gene. Germline CDR1 SGHAT, CDR2 FQNNGV. This CDR3 region has 15 residues.

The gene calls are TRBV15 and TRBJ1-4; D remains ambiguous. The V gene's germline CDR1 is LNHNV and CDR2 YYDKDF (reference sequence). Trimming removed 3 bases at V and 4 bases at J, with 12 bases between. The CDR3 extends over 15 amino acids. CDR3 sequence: CATSSPTANNEKLFF. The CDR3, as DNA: TGTGCCACCAGCAGCCCCACGGCCAATAATGAAAAACTGTTTTTT.

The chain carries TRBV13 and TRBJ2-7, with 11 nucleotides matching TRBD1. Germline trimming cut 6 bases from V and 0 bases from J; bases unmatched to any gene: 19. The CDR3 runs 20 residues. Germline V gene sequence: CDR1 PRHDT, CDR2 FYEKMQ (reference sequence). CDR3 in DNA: TGTGCCAGCAGGCAAAGGGGGTCGGGACAGGGGGGCCTCAGCTCCTACGAGCAGTACTTC. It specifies CASRQRGSGQGGLSSYEQYF.

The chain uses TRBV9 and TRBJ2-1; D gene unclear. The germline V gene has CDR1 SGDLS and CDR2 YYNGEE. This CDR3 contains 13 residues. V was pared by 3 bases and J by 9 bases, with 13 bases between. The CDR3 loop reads CASSAGSYPEQFF. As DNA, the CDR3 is TGTGCCAGCAGCGCCGGCTCCTACCCTGAGCAGTTCTTC.

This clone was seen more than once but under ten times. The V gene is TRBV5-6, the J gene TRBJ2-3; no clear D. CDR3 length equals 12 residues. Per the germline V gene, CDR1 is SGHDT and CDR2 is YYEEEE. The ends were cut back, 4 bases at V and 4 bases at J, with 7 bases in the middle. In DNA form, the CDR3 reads TGTGCCAGCAGCCCCTGGGCAGATACGCAGTATTTT. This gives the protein CASSPWADTQYF.

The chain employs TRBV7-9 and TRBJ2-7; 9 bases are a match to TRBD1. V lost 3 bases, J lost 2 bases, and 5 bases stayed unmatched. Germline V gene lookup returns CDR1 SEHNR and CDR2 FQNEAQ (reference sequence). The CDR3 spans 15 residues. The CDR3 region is CASSFPGTGTYEQYF. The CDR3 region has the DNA TGTGCCAGCAGCTTTCCCGGGACAGGGACCTACGAGCAGTACTTC.

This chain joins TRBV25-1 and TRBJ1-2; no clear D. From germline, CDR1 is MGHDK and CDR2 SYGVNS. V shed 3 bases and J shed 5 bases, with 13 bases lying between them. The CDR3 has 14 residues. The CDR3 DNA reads TGTGCCAGCAGTGACCTCACAGTAGGGTATGGCTACACCTTC. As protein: CASSDLTVGYGYTF.

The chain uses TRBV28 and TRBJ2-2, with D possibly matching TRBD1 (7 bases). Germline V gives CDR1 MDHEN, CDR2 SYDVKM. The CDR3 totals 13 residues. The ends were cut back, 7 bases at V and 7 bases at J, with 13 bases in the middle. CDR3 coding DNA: TGTGCCAGCAAGAACAGGGGAGGCGGGGAGCTGTTTTTT. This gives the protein CASKNRGGGELFF.

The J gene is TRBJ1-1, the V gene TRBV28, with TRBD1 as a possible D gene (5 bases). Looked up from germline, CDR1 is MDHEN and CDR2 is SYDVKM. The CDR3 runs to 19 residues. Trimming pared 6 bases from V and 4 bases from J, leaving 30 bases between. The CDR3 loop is CASSSPISGKGNTRTEAFF. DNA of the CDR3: TGTGCCAGCAGCTCTCCAATATCAGGGAAGGGAAACACCCGCACTGAAGCTTTCTTT.

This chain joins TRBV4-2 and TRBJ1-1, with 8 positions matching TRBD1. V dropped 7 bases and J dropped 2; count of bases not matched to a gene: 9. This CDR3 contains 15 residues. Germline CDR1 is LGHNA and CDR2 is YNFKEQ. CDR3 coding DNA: TGTGCCAGCACCAGCATCAGGGGGCGCAACACTGAAGCTTTCTTT. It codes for CASTSIRGRNTEAFF.

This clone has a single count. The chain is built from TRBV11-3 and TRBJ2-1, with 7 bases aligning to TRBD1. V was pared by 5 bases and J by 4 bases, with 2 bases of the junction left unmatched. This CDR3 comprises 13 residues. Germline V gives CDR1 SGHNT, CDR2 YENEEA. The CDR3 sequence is CASSRTGYNEQFF. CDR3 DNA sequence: TGTGCCAGCAGCCGGACAGGTTACAATGAGCAGTTCTTC.

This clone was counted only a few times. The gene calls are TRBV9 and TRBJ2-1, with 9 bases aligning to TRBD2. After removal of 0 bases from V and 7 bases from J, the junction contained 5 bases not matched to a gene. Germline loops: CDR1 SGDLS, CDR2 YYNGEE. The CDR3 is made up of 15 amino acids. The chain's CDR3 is CASSVVSSGINEQFF. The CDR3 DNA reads TGTGCCAGCAGCGTAGTGTCTAGCGGGATTAATGAGCAGTTCTTC.

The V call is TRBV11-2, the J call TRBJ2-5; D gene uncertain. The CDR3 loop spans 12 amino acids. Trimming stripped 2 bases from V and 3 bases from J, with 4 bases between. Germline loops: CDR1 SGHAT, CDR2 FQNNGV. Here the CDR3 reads CASSLMEETQYF. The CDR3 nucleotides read TGTGCCAGCAGCTTAATGGAAGAGACCCAGTACTTC.

CDR3 nucleotide sequence: TGCAGCGTCAATACAGGGGGCTTTGGAAACACCATATATTTT. Residues: CSVNTGGFGNTIYF. The V and J genes are TRBV29-1 and TRBJ1-3; the match to TRBD1 covers 9 bases. Germline CDR1 SQVTM, CDR2 ANQGSEA. The ends lost 6 bases at V and 3 bases at J; junction bases unmatched: 6. This CDR3 region has 14 residues.

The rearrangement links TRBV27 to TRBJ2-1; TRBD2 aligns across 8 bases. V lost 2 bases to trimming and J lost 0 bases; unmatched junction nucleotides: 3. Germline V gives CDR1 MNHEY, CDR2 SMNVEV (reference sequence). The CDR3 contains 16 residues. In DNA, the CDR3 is TGTGCCAGCAGTTTAGTCAGCGGGAGCTCCTACAATGAGCAGTTCTTC. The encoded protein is CASSLVSGSSYNEQFF.